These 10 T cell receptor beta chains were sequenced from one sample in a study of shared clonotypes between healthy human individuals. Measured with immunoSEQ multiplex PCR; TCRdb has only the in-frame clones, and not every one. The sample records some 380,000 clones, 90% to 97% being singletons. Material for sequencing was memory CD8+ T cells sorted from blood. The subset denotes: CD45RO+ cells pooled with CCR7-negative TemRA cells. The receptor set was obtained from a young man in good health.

For the CDR3, the DNA is TGCGCCAGCAGTCGCAATACAGGGAACCCGACTGGAAACACCATATATTTT. This encodes CASSRNTGNPTGNTIYF. The chain links TRBV5-1 to TRBJ1-3; maybe TRBD1 (6 bases). CDR3 length: 17 amino acids. The germline V gene encodes CDR1 SGHRS and CDR2 YFSETQ. Deletions cut 5 bases from V and 2 bases from J, with 20 bases between.

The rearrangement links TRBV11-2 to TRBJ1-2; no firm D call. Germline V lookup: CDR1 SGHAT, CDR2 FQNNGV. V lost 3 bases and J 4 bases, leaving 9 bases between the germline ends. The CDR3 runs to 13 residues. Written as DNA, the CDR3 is TGTGCCAGCAGCTTCGATACACGCTATGGCTACACCTTC. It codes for CASSFDTRYGYTF.

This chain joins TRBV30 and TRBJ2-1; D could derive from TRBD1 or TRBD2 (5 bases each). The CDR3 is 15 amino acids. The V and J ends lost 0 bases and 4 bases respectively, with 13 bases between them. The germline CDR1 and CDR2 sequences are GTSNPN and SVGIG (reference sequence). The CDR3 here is CAWSVLVGEYNEQFF. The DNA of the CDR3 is TGTGCCTGGAGTGTACTGGTGGGGGAGTACAATGAGCAGTTCTTC.

The CDR3 region has the DNA TGTGCCGGGGGGAGTGATTATTCACCCCTCCACTTT. It codes for CAGGSDYSPLHF. The rearrangement uses TRBV2 and TRBJ1-6; weak D call: TRBD1 (5 bases). Germline V gene sequence: CDR1 SNHLY, CDR2 FYNNEI. V gave up 11 bases and J gave up 8 bases, with 13 bases separating them. This CDR3 is 12 amino acids long.

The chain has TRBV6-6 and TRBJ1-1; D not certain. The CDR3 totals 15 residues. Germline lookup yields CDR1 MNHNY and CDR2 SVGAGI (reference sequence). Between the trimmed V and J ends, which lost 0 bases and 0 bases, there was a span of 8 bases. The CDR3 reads CASSYSQEMNTEAFF. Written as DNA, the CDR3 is TGTGCCAGCAGTTACTCGCAGGAGATGAACACTGAAGCTTTCTTT.

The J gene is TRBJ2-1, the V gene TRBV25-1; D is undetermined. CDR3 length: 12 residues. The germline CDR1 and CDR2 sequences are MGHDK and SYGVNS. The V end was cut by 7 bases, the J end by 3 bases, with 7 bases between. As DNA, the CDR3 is TGTGCCAGCATGACACTCTACAATGAGCAGTTCTTC. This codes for CASMTLYNEQFF.

The DNA of the CDR3 is TGTGCCAGCAGCTGGACTAGCGGGGTAGCCAAAAACATTCAGTACTTC. This translates into CASSWTSGVAKNIQYF. The rearrangement joins TRBV11-2 to TRBJ2-4; TRBD2 matches 12 bases. The ends lost 4 bases at V and 0 bases at J; junction bases unmatched: 1. CDR3 length: 16 amino acids. Per germline, CDR1 SGHAT and CDR2 FQNNGV. The variable domain in full, with the rest retrieved from reference TRBV11-2 and TRBJ2-4, is EAGVAQSPRYKIIEKRQSVAFWCNPISGHATLYWYQQILGQGPKLLIQFQNNGVVDDSQLPKDRFSAERLKGVDSTLKIQPAKLEDSAVYLCASSWTSGVAKNIQYFGAGTRLSVL.

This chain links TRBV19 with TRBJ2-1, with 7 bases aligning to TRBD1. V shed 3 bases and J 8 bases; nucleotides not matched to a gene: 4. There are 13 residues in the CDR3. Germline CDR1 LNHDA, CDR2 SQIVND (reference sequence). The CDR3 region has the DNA TGTGCCAGTAGTATGACAGGGCCCGATGAGCAGTTCTTC. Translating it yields CASSMTGPDEQFF.

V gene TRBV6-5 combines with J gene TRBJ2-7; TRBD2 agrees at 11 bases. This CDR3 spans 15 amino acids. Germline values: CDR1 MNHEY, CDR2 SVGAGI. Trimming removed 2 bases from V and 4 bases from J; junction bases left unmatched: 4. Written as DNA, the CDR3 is TGTGCCAGCAGTTACCAAGTAGCGGGAGGGTACGAGCAGTACTTC. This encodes CASSYQVAGGYEQYF.

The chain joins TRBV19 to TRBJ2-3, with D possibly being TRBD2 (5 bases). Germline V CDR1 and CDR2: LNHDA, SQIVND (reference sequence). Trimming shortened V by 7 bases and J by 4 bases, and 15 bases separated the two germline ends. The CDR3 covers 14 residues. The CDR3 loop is CASKPGGGPDTQYF. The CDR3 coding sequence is TGTGCCAGTAAACCGGGTGGAGGCCCAGATACGCAGTATTTT.